The 14 T cell receptor beta chains in this list originate from one sample, sequenced in a study of shared clonotypes between healthy human individuals. Clones were read by immunoSEQ multiplex PCR, and TCRdb kept only the in-frame ones, dropping some. The sample gives approximately 500,000 clones, 95% to 97% of which show up once; 0.06% is in the top ten. Sequenced input: naive CD4+ T cells sorted from blood. Noted subset: CD45RA+ positively selected. All receptors come from a woman younger than 45 in good health.

The chain links TRBV27 to TRBJ2-1; 7 bases are a match to TRBD2. V lost 1 base to trimming and J lost 7 bases; unmatched junction nucleotides: 10. Germline CDR1 MNHEY, CDR2 SMNVEV (reference sequence). The CDR3 is 16 amino acids. CDR3 protein: CASSLFGRERFNEQFF. DNA for the CDR3: TGTGCCAGCAGTTTATTTGGGCGGGAGCGCTTTAATGAGCAGTTCTTC.

The chain couples TRBV5-1 to TRBJ2-1; D not certain. V was clipped by 1 base and J by 0 bases, with 11 bases between them. From germline, CDR1 is SGHRS and CDR2 YFSETQ. This CDR3 has 16 residues. The CDR3 nucleotides read TGCGCCAGCAGCTTGAACGTGGGAAGCTCCTACAATGAGCAGTTCTTC. It specifies CASSLNVGSSYNEQFF. Drawing the rest from reference TRBV5-1 and TRBJ2-1, the complete variable domain is KAGVTQTPRYLIKTRGQQVTLSCSPISGHRSVSWYQQTPGQGLQFLFEYFSETQRNKGNFPGRFSGRQFSNSRSEMNVSTLELGDSALYLCASSLNVGSSYNEQFFGPGTRLTVL.

The chain combines TRBV6-5 with TRBJ2-7, with 9 bases identical to TRBD1. Germline trimming cut 5 bases from V and 6 bases from J; bases unmatched to any gene: 11. The CDR3 length is 15 residues. Looked up from germline, CDR1 is MNHEY and CDR2 is SVGAGI. CDR3 nucleotides: TGTGCCAGCAGTGGGTTAACAGGGGGCATATTCGAGCAGTACTTC. Encoded protein: CASSGLTGGIFEQYF.

The chain is built from TRBV6-5 and TRBJ1-1; D ambiguous. This CDR3 is 16 amino acids long. The germline V and J ends were trimmed by 0 bases and 7 bases, with 18 bases remaining between them. Per germline, CDR1 MNHEY and CDR2 SVGAGI. CDR3 bases: TGTGCCAGCAGTTACTCTTTGACTGTGGGGTCGGGTGAAGCTTTCTTT. It specifies CASSYSLTVGSGEAFF.

CDR3 DNA: TGCGCCAGCAGTGGAACTTTGGGACTAGCGGGGTTCAATGAGCAGTTCTTC. Its protein is CASSGTLGLAGFNEQFF. This sequence joins TRBV10-1 and TRBJ2-1, with 13 bases matching TRBD2. Germline V gene data show CDR1 as WNHNN and CDR2 as SYGVQD (reference sequence). V trimming: 4 bases; J trimming: 6 bases; junction bases outside the gene matches: 9. CDR3 length: 17 residues.

The chain links TRBV7-9 to TRBJ2-1; D gene ambiguous. Germline values: CDR1 SEHNR, CDR2 FQNEAQ (reference sequence). This CDR3 spans 15 amino acids. The ends were cut back, 1 base at V and 5 bases at J, with 12 bases in the middle. The CDR3 DNA sequence: TGTGCCAGCAGCTTAGAAAGACTGAAGGACAATGAGCAGTTCTTC. Its translation is CASSLERLKDNEQFF.

The CDR3 spells CASSLAPGSRNTGELFF. The CDR3, as DNA: TGTGCCAGCAGCTTAGCACCGGGATCCCGTAACACCGGGGAGCTGTTTTTT. The chain is built from TRBV7-9 and TRBJ2-2, with D perhaps matching TRBD2 (5 bases). The CDR3 length is 17 residues. The V gene's germline CDR1 is SEHNR and CDR2 FQNEAQ (reference sequence). Trimming shortened V by 0 bases and J by 2 bases, and 13 bases separated the two germline ends.

The V call is TRBV5-4, the J call TRBJ2-4, with TRBD1 as a possible D gene (6 bases). The germline V and J ends were trimmed by 1 base and 0 bases, with 11 bases remaining between them. The CDR3 is 16 residues long. Looked up from germline, CDR1 is SGHNT and CDR2 is YYREEE (reference sequence). The CDR3 nucleotides read TGTGCCAGCAGCTTGAAGAACAGGGAAGCCAAAAACATTCAGTACTTC. Amino acids: CASSLKNREAKNIQYF.

The chain couples TRBV2 to TRBJ2-5; 12 bases agree with TRBD2. Germline CDR1 and CDR2: SNHLY and FYNNEI. CDR3 length: 13 residues. The trim removed 10 bases at V and 4 bases at J, leaving 4 bases unmatched. The CDR3 is CATETSGRETQYF. The CDR3 region has the DNA TGTGCCACCGAGACTAGCGGGAGAGAGACCCAGTACTTC.

This rearrangement joins TRBV6-5 to TRBJ1-4; no definite D call. V gave up 6 bases and J gave up 13 bases, with 15 bases separating them. Germline lookup yields CDR1 MNHEY and CDR2 SVGAGI. The CDR3 runs to 12 residues. In DNA, the CDR3 is TGTGCCAGCAGCCCAGGCCCCGCCGGACTGTTTTTT. It specifies CASSPGPAGLFF.

The chain combines TRBV5-5 with TRBJ2-1, with TRBD2 identical over 7 bases. The CDR3 has 13 amino acids. The germline V gene has CDR1 SGHKS and CDR2 YYEKEE (reference sequence). V gave up 4 bases and J gave up 9 bases; unmatched junction bases: 7. Here the CDR3 DNA reads TGTGCCAGCAGCGAGCTAGCGGTGCTTGAGCAGTTCTTC. Translated, it gives CASSELAVLEQFF. Full variable domain (outside the CDR3, taken from reference TRBV5-5 and TRBJ2-1): DAGVTQSPTHLIKTRGQQVTLRCSPISGHKSVSWYQQVLGQGPQFIFQYYEKEERGRGNFPDRFSARQFPNYSSELNVNALLLGDSALYLCASSELAVLEQFFGPGTRLTVL.

V and J are TRBV5-1 and TRBJ2-7; D perhaps matches TRBD1 (5 bases). V was pared by 3 bases and J by 3 bases, with 13 bases between. CDR3 size: 14 residues. Germline V CDR1 and CDR2: SGHRS, YFSETQ. The CDR3 is CASSYQGLLYEQYF. CDR3 in DNA: TGCGCCAGCAGCTATCAGGGCCTTCTCTACGAGCAGTACTTC.

This clone has a single count. The chain recombines TRBV11-2 with TRBJ2-7; TRBD1 agrees at 9 bases. V gave up 2 bases and J gave up 5 bases; unmatched junction bases: 7. The CDR3 runs to 15 residues. Germline CDR1 is SGHAT and CDR2 is FQNNGV. CDR3 loop: CASSLLWTGVHEQYF. The CDR3 DNA follows: TGTGCCAGCAGCTTACTCTGGACAGGGGTCCACGAGCAGTACTTC.

The chain recombines TRBV27 with TRBJ2-1; the D is unclear. V lost 0 bases to trimming and J lost 0 bases, with 9 bases between them. The CDR3 contains 16 residues. Germline CDR1 is MNHEY and CDR2 is SMNVEV (reference sequence). The CDR3 region has the DNA TGTGCCAGCAGTTTATCGTCGGCTAGCTCCTACAATGAGCAGTTCTTC. This codes for CASSLSSASSYNEQFF.